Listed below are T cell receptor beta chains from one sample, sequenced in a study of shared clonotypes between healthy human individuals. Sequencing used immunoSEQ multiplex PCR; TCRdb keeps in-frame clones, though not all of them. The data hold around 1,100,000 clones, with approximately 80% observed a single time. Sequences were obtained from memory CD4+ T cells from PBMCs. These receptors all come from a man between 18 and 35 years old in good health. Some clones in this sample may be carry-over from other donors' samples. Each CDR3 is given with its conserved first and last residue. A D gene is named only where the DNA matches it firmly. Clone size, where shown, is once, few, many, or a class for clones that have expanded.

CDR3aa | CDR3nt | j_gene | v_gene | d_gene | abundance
CASRAGTSVFYEQYF | TGTGCCAGCAGGGCCGGGACTAGCGTTTTCTACGAGCAGTACTTC | TRBJ2-7 | TRBV7-8 | TRBD2 | -
CASSLVAGAGTEAFF | TGTGCCAGCAGCTTAGTCGCGGGGGCGGGAACTGAAGCTTTCTTT | TRBJ1-1 | TRBV7-8 | - | -
CASSDKGSGSSYEQYF | TGTGCCAGCAGTGACAAGGGTAGCGGGAGTTCCTACGAGCAGTACTTC | TRBJ2-7 | TRBV25-1 | TRBD2 | -
CASSYSLIAPNEQFF | TGTGCCAGCAGTTACTCGTTGATAGCGCCTAATGAGCAGTTCTTC | TRBJ2-1 | TRBV6-6 | - | -
CASSLGHIYEQYF | TGCGCCAGCAGCTTGGGACATATCTACGAGCAGTACTTC | TRBJ2-7 | TRBV5-1 | - | once
CASSLGLVPDTQYF | TGTGCCAGCAGCTTGGGCCTCGTCCCAGATACGCAGTATTTT | TRBJ2-3 | TRBV11-2 | - | -
CAWSVRDTQYF | TGTGCCTGGAGTGTGCGAGATACGCAGTATTTT | TRBJ2-3 | TRBV30 | - | -
CAISDHNPGLALYEQYF | TGTGCCATCAGTGACCACAACCCGGGACTAGCCCTCTACGAGCAGTACTTC | TRBJ2-7 | TRBV10-3 | TRBD2 | once
CAWSGYDSPLHF | TGTGCCTGGAGCGGCTACGATTCACCCCTCCACTTT | TRBJ1-6 | TRBV30 | - | -
CASNTMNQPQHF | TGTGCCAGCAACACGATGAATCAGCCCCAACATTTT | TRBJ1-5 | TRBV7-2 | - | -
CASSQQGRLAKNIQYF | TGTGCCAGCAGCCAACAGGGGCGTTTAGCCAAAAACATTCAGTACTTC | TRBJ2-4 | TRBV5-6 | TRBD1 | few
CASKGRAQDEKLFF | TGTGCCAGCAAAGGGAGGGCCCAAGATGAAAAACTGTTTTTT | TRBJ1-4 | TRBV19 | - | once
CASSLSGMVAFF | TGCGCCAGCAGCTTGTCAGGGATGGTCGCTTTCTTT | TRBJ1-1 | TRBV5-1 | - | -
CASSPGGAGGIYEQYF | TGTGCCAGCAGCCCGGGTGGGGCGGGGGGAATCTACGAGCAGTACTTC | TRBJ2-7 | TRBV6-6 | TRBD2 | -
CASSLKALAGALEQYF | TGTGCCAGCAGCTTAAAAGCTCTAGCGGGAGCTTTGGAGCAGTACTTC | TRBJ2-7 | TRBV7-2 | TRBD2 | once
CASSAGTGWNQPQHF | TGTGCCAGCAGCGCAGGGACAGGGTGGAATCAGCCCCAGCATTTT | TRBJ1-5 | TRBV7-6 | TRBD1 | few
CASSQIRGFGYTF | TGTGCCAGCAGCCAAATTCGAGGGTTTGGCTACACCTTC | TRBJ1-2 | TRBV14 | - | -
CAWGDRAFAFF | TGTGCCTGGGGGGACAGGGCGTTTGCTTTCTTT | TRBJ1-1 | TRBV30 | TRBD1 | few
CASSNAPGQPTDTQYF | TGCGCCAGCAGTAACGCTCCGGGACAGCCCACAGATACGCAGTATTTT | TRBJ2-3 | TRBV5-1 | TRBD1 | -
CASSQVVREPGELFF | TGCGCCAGCAGCCAAGTTGTCCGGGAGCCCGGGGAGCTGTTTTTT | TRBJ2-2 | TRBV4-1 | - | -
CASSSGQGPDTQYF | TGTGCCAGCAGCTCCGGACAGGGACCAGATACGCAGTATTTT | TRBJ2-3 | TRBV11-3 | TRBD1 | -
CASRRDRGGPQPQHF | TGTGCCAGCAGAAGGGACAGGGGGGGCCCTCAGCCCCAGCATTTT | TRBJ1-5 | TRBV2 | TRBD1 | once
CASRDARAGEQFF | TGTGCCAGCCGGGACGCCCGGGCGGGTGAGCAGTTCTTC | TRBJ2-1 | TRBV2 | - | -
CASSGTSGRDWSYNEQFF | TGTGCCAGCAGTGGGACTAGCGGGAGAGATTGGTCCTACAATGAGCAGTTCTTC | TRBJ2-1 | TRBV2 | TRBD2 | -
CASSLPTSGPYEQYF | TGTGCCAGCAGTCTTCCGACTAGCGGCCCCTACGAGCAGTACTTC | TRBJ2-7 | TRBV28 | TRBD2 | -
CASSGAIGIQYF | TGTGCCAGCAGTGGGGCGATAGGCATTCAGTACTTC | TRBJ2-4 | TRBV2 | - | once
CASSVGQDYEQYF | TGTGCCAGCAGCGTAGGGCAGGACTACGAGCAGTACTTC | TRBJ2-7 | TRBV9 | - | -
CASRSSTEAFF | TGTGCCAGCAGGTCGAGCACTGAAGCTTTCTTT | TRBJ1-1 | TRBV6-5 | - | few
CASSLMLEQYF | TGTGCCAGCAGCTTGATGCTGGAGCAGTACTTC | TRBJ2-7 | TRBV7-9 | - | -